This T cell receptor (beta chain) was documented in a study of cytomegalovirus exposure and HLA in healthy donors. On the study more broadly: The same platform was used for the 100 to 150 validation repertoires as for the approximately 730 first-cohort repertoires, as reported in a later analysis.

Broader study findings: The study labeled 180 or so TCR beta chains cytomegalovirus-associated. Reported performance of the classifier showed diagnosis of cytomegalovirus status with high specificity and sensitivity.

Sequencing was performed with immunoSEQ multiplex PCR; in TCRdb, only in-frame clones are kept and a portion is missing. The sample holds around 160,000 clones, about 89% seen once. With respect to this clone: No antigen is known for it.

The germline V gene has CDR1 GTSNPN and CDR2 SVGIG (reference sequence). V lost 0 bases, J lost 9 bases, and 18 bases stayed unmatched. This CDR3 has 19 residues. The specimen sequenced was PBMCs. This TCR was sampled from a woman aged 18-30 years in good health and CMV-seropositive. The chain has TRBV30 and TRBJ1-6; 9 bases are a match to TRBD1. CDR3 region: CAWSVHFWEDRGYSSPLHF. The CDR3 coding sequence is TGTGCCTGGAGTGTACATTTCTGGGAGGACAGGGGATACAGTTCACCCCTCCACTTT. Variable domain in full (rest from reference TRBV30 and TRBJ1-6): SQTIHQWPATLVQPVGSPLSLECTVEGTSNPNLYWYRQAAGRGLQLLFYSVGIGQISSEVPQNLSASRPQDRQFILSSKKLLLSDSGFYLCAWSVHFWEDRGYSSPLHFGNGTRLTVT.